The 22 T cell receptor beta chains below come from one sample, sequenced in a study of cytomegalovirus exposure and HLA in healthy donors (dated by TCRdb to between 2016 and 2019). The receptor library was made with the immunoSEQ multiplex PCR assay. Entries here come from immuneACCESS through TCRdb and include only in-frame sequences with V and J called. Some clones fail to appear in such tables; in the studies checked, an unresolved V gene covers under half of the shortfall, and the cause of the remainder is unknown. The sample has 150,000 to 200,000 clones on record, almost 85% of them singletons. The ten largest make up about 10% of the sample. Material: PBMCs. All receptors derive from a man aged 25-40 years in good health and CMV-seropositive.

The rearrangement links TRBV29-1 to TRBJ1-1; D possibly corresponds to TRBD1 (5 bases). The CDR3 covers 13 residues. V shed 4 bases and J shed 1 base, with 10 bases lying between them. The germline V gene has CDR1 SQVTM and CDR2 ANQGSEA. The CDR3 region is CSVGGGENTEAFF. CDR3 coding DNA: TGCAGCGTTGGGGGCGGGGAGAACACTGAAGCTTTCTTT.

The rearrangement joins TRBV11-2 to TRBJ2-7, with unresolved D. Germline V lookup: CDR1 SGHAT, CDR2 FQNNGV. Trimming took off 6 bases at V and 0 bases at J, with 12 bases between the two ends. The CDR3 totals 14 residues. CDR3 loop: CASSSVFNSYEQYF. Here the CDR3 DNA reads TGTGCCAGCAGTTCAGTATTCAACTCCTACGAGCAGTACTTC.

The chain employs TRBV18 and TRBJ2-7, with 10 bases that match TRBD1. The CDR3 loop spans 15 amino acids. Germline V gene lookup returns CDR1 KGHSH and CDR2 LQKENI. With 1 base clipped from V and 6 bases from J, the junction kept 6 bases outside the gene matches. CDR3 protein: CASSPQRDRGGEQYF. In nucleotides, the CDR3 is TGTGCCAGCTCACCACAAAGGGACAGGGGCGGCGAGCAGTACTTC. Full variable domain (remainder filled in from reference TRBV18 and TRBJ2-7): NAGVMQNPRHLVRRRGQEARLRCSPMKGHSHVYWYRQLPEEGLKFMVYLQKENIIDESGMPKERFSAEFPKEGPSILRIQQVVRGDSAAYFCASSPQRDRGGEQYFGPGTRLTVT.

This clone was seen a handful of times. The gene calls are TRBV6-5 and TRBJ1-2; no clear D. The germline V and J ends were trimmed by 1 base and 4 bases, with 10 bases remaining between them. CDR3 size: 14 residues. Germline values: CDR1 MNHEY, CDR2 SVGAGI. Here the CDR3 reads CASSYLGRLYGYTF. As DNA, the CDR3 is TGTGCCAGCAGTTACTTGGGCAGGCTCTATGGCTACACCTTC.

A single count supports this clone. J is TRBJ2-1 and V is TRBV7-6; D is possibly TRBD1 (5 bases). Trimming took off 5 bases at V and 6 bases at J, with 17 bases between the two ends. CDR1 and CDR2 (germline): SGHVS, FNYEAQ. CDR3 length: 15 residues. The CDR3 protein is CASSQEVGPVNEQFF. CDR3 sequence (DNA): TGTGCCAGCAGCCAAGAAGTGGGGCCCGTCAATGAGCAGTTCTTC.

The chain is built from TRBV6-1 and TRBJ1-5; D call uncertain. Germline assignment: CDR1 MNHNS and CDR2 SASEGT. This CDR3 has 14 residues. V was shortened by 6 bases and J by 1 base, with 10 bases between the two germline ends. The CDR3 region has the DNA TGTGCCAGCAGGGGCCTTGGAAGCAATCAGCCCCAGCATTTT. It encodes CASRGLGSNQPQHF.

In its sample, this clone was seen many times. The V gene is TRBV12-5, the J gene TRBJ1-1; perhaps TRBD1 as D (6 bases). V was shortened by 3 bases and J by 3 bases, with 8 bases between the two germline ends. Germline V lookup: CDR1 LGHNT, CDR2 FRNRAP. The CDR3 runs to 13 residues. CDR3 sequence (DNA): TGTGCTAGTGGTTTAGGGGGAGACACTGAAGCTTTCTTT. Translation gives CASGLGGDTEAFF. The complete variable domain, with remaining parts taken from reference TRBV12-5 and TRBJ1-1, reads DARVTQTPRHKVTEMGQEVTMRCQPILGHNTVFWYRQTMMQGLELLAYFRNRAPLDDSGMPKDRFSAEMPDATLATLKIQPSEPRDSAVYFCASGLGGDTEAFFGQGTRLTVV.

This chain uses TRBV28 with TRBJ1-5; TRBD1 agrees at 9 bases. Trimming took 7 bases from V and 3 from J; bases not matched to a gene: 19. The germline gives CDR1 MDHEN, CDR2 SYDVKM. The CDR3 sequence is 19 residues long. In nucleotides, the CDR3 is TGTGCCAGCAATTCCTCCCCTAGCAGGACAGGGGTTGCCAATCAGCCCCAGCATTTT. Protein sequence: CASNSSPSRTGVANQPQHF. The full variable domain, with the rest looked up from reference TRBV28 and TRBJ1-5, is DVKVTQSSRYLVKRTGEKVFLECVQDMDHENMFWYRQDPGLGLRLIYFSYDVKMKEKGDIPEGYSVSREKKERFSLILESASTNQTSMYLCASNSSPSRTGVANQPQHFGDGTRLSIL.

The DNA of the CDR3 is TGTGCCAGCAGCCGAGGGTCCTTGGAAGGGAAACTGTTTTTT. It is translated as CASSRGSLEGKLFF. This sequence joins TRBV7-9 and TRBJ1-4; D is ambiguous. The V gene lost 5 bases and the J gene lost 11 bases, with 18 bases spanning the gap. The CDR3 loop spans 14 amino acids. The germline gives CDR1 SEHNR, CDR2 FQNEAQ (reference sequence). Drawing the rest from reference TRBV7-9 and TRBJ1-4, the complete variable domain is DTGVSQNPRHKITKRGQNVTFRCDPISEHNRLYWYRQTLGQGPEFLTYFQNEAQLEKSRLLSDRFSAERPKGSFSTLEIQRTEQGDSAMYLCASSRGSLEGKLFFGSGTQLSVL.

The V gene is TRBV27, the J gene TRBJ2-2, with D hard to call. Trimming took off 1 base at V and 4 bases at J, with 4 bases between the two ends. The CDR3 consists of 13 residues. The germline CDR1 and CDR2 sequences are MNHEY and SMNVEV (reference sequence). Here the CDR3 reads CASSLWPTGELFF. Here the CDR3 DNA reads TGTGCCAGCAGTTTATGGCCCACCGGGGAGCTGTTTTTT.

This chain uses TRBV5-6 with TRBJ2-3; 9 bases map to TRBD2. The CDR3 is 16 residues long. CDR1 is SGHDT, CDR2 YYEEEE, per germline. V lost 0 bases, J lost 3 bases, and 5 bases stayed unmatched. The CDR3 sequence is CASSLVMLAGTDTQYF. The CDR3 coding sequence is TGTGCCAGCAGCTTGGTAATGCTAGCGGGGACAGATACGCAGTATTTT.

This clone was detected once. The V and J genes are TRBV9 and TRBJ2-2, with 7 bases aligning to TRBD1. The junction had 1 base not matched to a gene; V was cut back by 0 bases and J by 5 bases. Germline assignment: CDR1 SGDLS and CDR2 YYNGEE. The CDR3 has 14 residues. The CDR3 sequence: CASSVVGQTGELFF. CDR3 DNA: TGTGCCAGCAGCGTAGTGGGACAGACCGGGGAGCTGTTTTTT.

The V and J genes are TRBV25-1 and TRBJ2-3; TRBD2 matches 10 bases. CDR1 and CDR2 (germline): MGHDK, SYGVNS. V lost 3 bases and J lost 3; bases outside the gene matches: 3. This CDR3 spans 15 amino acids. Here the CDR3 reads CASSEPSGRTDTQYF. The CDR3 DNA is TGTGCCAGCAGTGAGCCTAGCGGGAGAACAGATACGCAGTATTTT. Supplemented by reference TRBV25-1 and TRBJ2-3, the full variable domain reads EADIYQTPRYLVIGTGKKITLECSQTMGHDKMYWYQQDPGMELHLIHYSYGVNSTEKGDLSSESTVSRIRTEHFPLTLESARPSHTSQYLCASSEPSGRTDTQYFGPGTRLTVL.

V and J are TRBV27 and TRBJ2-1; 11 nucleotides line up with TRBD2. J gave up 8 bases and V 6 bases, and 6 bases lay outside the gene matches. The CDR3 spans 14 residues. CDR1 and CDR2 from the germline V gene are MNHEY and SMNVEV (reference sequence). The CDR3 bases are TGTGCCAGCAGGCGGTTAGCGGGGGGGCATGAGCAGTTCTTC. This translates into CASRRLAGGHEQFF.

The chain recombines TRBV10-3 with TRBJ2-1, with 13 bases fitting TRBD2. Germline CDR1 and CDR2: ENHRY and SYGVKD. This CDR3 is 16 amino acids long. Trimming removed 7 bases from V and 4 bases from J; junction bases left unmatched: 7. Here the CDR3 reads CAITETSGGQYNEQFF. DNA for the CDR3: TGTGCCATCACCGAGACTAGCGGGGGGCAATACAATGAGCAGTTCTTC.

This chain joins TRBV6-1 and TRBJ2-3, with D hard to call. V was pared by 1 base and J by 0 bases, with 20 bases between. CDR3 length: 19 amino acids. Germline CDR1 and CDR2: MNHNS and SASEGT. The CDR3 DNA sequence: TGTGCCAGCAGTGAAGATCCACCCCGCGGCCTTTCTAGCACAGATACGCAGTATTTT. Encoded protein: CASSEDPPRGLSSTDTQYF.

The sample holds a few counts of this clone. V gene TRBV28 combines with J gene TRBJ2-2; D is uncertain. The V end lost 8 bases, the J end lost 1 base, and 5 bases lay between the germline ends. Germline assignment: CDR1 MDHEN and CDR2 SYDVKM. The CDR3 is made up of 12 amino acids. The CDR3 DNA reads TGTGCCAGCTCGGGGAACACCGGGGAGCTGTTTTTT. Its protein product is CASSGNTGELFF.

The gene calls are TRBV5-1 and TRBJ2-1; 12 bases fit TRBD2. J lost 4 bases, V lost 4 bases, and 12 bases had no gene match. CDR1 is SGHRS, CDR2 YFSETQ, per germline. There are 18 residues in the CDR3. Here the CDR3 reads CASSTGLAGPPSYNEQFF. The DNA of the CDR3 is TGCGCCAGCAGCACAGGACTAGCGGGACCTCCCTCGTACAATGAGCAGTTCTTC.

J is TRBJ1-2 and V is TRBV5-5, with D possibly being TRBD1 (5 bases). The CDR3 covers 14 residues. The germline V and J ends were trimmed by 4 bases and 13 bases, with 23 bases remaining between them. In germline, CDR1 is SGHKS, CDR2 YYEKEE (reference sequence). CDR3 DNA sequence: TGTGCCAGCAGCCCGTTGGGGGTCGGGGGAATCGGCACCTTC. This gives the protein CASSPLGVGGIGTF. Drawing the rest from reference TRBV5-5 and TRBJ1-2, the complete variable domain is DAGVTQSPTHLIKTRGQQVTLRCSPISGHKSVSWYQQVLGQGPQFIFQYYEKEERGRGNFPDRFSARQFPNYSSELNVNALLLGDSALYLCASSPLGVGGIGTFGSGTRLTVV.

The rearrangement links TRBV7-2 to TRBJ1-1; weak D call: TRBD1 (6 bases). Trimming pared 5 bases from V and 10 bases from J, leaving 17 bases between. From germline, CDR1 is SGHTA and CDR2 FQGNSA. The CDR3 has 13 residues. CDR3 residues: CASSPSDRRLAFF. The CDR3 coding sequence is TGTGCCAGCAGCCCATCCGACAGGCGTCTAGCTTTCTTT.

The chain employs TRBV11-2 and TRBJ2-2; 12 nucleotides match TRBD2. The CDR3 loop spans 16 amino acids. Per the germline V gene, CDR1 is SGHAT and CDR2 is FQNNGV. Losses at the gene ends were 5 bases for V and 7 bases for J; bases not matched to a gene: 8. CDR3 sequence reads: CASSLTSGRMGGELFF. The CDR3 DNA follows: TGTGCCAGCAGCCTGACTAGCGGGAGAATGGGCGGGGAGCTGTTTTTT.

This sequence joins TRBV27 and TRBJ2-1; 9 nucleotides match TRBD1. CDR1 is MNHEY, CDR2 SMNVEV, per germline (reference sequence). The CDR3 spans 13 residues. V gave up 8 bases and J gave up 8 bases; unmatched junction bases: 7. The CDR3 reads CASRDRVLDEQFF. The CDR3 DNA reads as TGTGCCAGCCGGGACAGGGTGTTAGATGAGCAGTTCTTC.